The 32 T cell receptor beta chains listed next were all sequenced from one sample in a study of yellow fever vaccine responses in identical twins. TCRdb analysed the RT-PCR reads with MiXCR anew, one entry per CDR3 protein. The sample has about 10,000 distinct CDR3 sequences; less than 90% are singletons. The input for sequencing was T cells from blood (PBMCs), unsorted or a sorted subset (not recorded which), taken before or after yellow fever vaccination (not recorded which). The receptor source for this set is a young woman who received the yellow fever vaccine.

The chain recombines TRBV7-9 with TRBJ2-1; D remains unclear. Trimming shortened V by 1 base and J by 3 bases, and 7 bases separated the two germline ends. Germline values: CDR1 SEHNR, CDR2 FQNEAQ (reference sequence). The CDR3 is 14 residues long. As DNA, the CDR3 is TGTGCCAGCAGCTTAGGCGGCAACTACAATGAGCAGTTCTTC. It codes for CASSLGGNYNEQFF.

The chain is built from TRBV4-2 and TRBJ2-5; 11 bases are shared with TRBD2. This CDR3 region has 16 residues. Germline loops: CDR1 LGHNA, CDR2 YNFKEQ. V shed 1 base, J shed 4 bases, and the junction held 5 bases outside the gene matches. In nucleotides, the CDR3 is TGTGCCAGCAGCCAAGTCATAGCGGGGGGGCGAGAGACCCAGTACTTC. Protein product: CASSQVIAGGRETQYF.

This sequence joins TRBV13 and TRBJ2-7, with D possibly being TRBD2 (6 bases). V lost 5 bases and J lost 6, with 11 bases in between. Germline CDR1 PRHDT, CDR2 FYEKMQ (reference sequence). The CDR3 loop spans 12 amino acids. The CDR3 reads CASSRDFLEQYF. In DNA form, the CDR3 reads TGTGCCAGCAGCAGGGACTTCCTCGAGCAGTACTTC.

CDR3 DNA sequence: TGCAGTGCCTCAGAATGGAACACCGGGGAGCTGTTTTTT. This encodes CSASEWNTGELFF. The chain carries TRBV20-1 and TRBJ2-2; D gene ambiguous. The CDR3 totals 13 residues. Looked up from germline, CDR1 is DFQATT and CDR2 is SNEGSKA (reference sequence). Trimming took off 6 bases at V and 1 base at J, with 9 bases between the two ends.

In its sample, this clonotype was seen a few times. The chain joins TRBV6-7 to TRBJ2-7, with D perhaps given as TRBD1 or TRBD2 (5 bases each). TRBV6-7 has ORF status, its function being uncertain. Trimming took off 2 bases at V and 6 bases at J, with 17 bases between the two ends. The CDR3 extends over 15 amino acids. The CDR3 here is CASSYTGDPESEQYF. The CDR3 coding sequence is TGTGCCAGCAGTTACACCGGGGACCCGGAGAGCGAGCAGTACTTC.

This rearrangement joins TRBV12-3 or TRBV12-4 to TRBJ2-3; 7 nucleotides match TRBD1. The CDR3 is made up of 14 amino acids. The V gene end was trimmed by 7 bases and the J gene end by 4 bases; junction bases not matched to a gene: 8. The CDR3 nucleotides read TGTGCCAGCACCCATACGACAGGGCCAGATACGCAGTATTTT. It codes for CASTHTTGPDTQYF.

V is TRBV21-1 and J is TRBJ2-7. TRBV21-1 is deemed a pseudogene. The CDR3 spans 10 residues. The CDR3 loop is CASRESEQYV. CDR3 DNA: TGTGCCAGCAGGGAATCCGAGCAGTACGTC.

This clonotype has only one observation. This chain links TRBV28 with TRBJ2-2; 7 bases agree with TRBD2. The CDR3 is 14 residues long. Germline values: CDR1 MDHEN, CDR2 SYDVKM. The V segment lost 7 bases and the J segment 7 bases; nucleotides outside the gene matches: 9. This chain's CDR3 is CASINSGLNGELFF. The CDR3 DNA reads TGTGCCAGCATTAATAGCGGGTTAAACGGGGAGCTGTTTTTT.

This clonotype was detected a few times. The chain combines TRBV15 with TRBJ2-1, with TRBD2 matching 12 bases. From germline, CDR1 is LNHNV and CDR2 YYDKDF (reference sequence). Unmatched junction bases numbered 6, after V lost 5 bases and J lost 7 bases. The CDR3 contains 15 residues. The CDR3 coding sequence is TGTGCCACCAGCCGAACTAGCGGGGGGCCGAATGAGCAGTTCTTC. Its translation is CATSRTSGGPNEQFF. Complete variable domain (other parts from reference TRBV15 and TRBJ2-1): DAMVIQNPRYQVTQFGKPVTLSCSQTLNHNVMYWYQQKSSQAPKLLFHYYDKDFNNEADTPDNFQSRRPNTSFCFLDIRSPGLGDTAMYLCATSRTSGGPNEQFFGPGTRLTVL.

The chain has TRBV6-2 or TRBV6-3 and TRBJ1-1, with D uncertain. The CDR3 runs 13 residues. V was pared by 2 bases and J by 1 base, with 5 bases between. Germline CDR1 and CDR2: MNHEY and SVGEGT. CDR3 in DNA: TGTGCCAGCAGTTACATCCGGAACACTGAAGCTTTCTTT. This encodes CASSYIRNTEAFF.

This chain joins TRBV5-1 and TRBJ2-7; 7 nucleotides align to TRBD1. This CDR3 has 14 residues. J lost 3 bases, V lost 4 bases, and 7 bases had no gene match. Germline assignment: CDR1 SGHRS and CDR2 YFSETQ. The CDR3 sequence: CASSVRGLGYEQYF. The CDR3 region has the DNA TGCGCCAGCAGCGTAAGGGGGCTTGGCTACGAGCAGTACTTC.

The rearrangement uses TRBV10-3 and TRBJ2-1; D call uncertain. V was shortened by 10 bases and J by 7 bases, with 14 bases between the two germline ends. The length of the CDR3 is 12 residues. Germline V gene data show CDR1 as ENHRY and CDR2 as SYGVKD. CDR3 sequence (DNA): TGTGCCACCGGGTCTCAAAGGAATGAGCAGTTCTTC. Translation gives CATGSQRNEQFF.

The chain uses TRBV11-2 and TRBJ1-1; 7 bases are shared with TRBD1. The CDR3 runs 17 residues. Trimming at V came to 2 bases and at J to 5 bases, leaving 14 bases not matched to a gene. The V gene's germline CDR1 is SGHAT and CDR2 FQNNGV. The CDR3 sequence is CASSLHRDSSFLTEAFF. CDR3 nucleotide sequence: TGTGCCAGCAGCTTACACCGGGACAGCTCGTTTCTGACTGAAGCTTTCTTT.

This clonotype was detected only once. CDR3 DNA sequence: TGTGCCATCAGTGCCGACCGGGATGAAAAACTGTTTTTT. Encoded protein: CAISADRDEKLFF. The chain joins TRBV10-3 to TRBJ1-4; the D is unclear. The CDR3 runs to 13 residues. V lost 4 bases and J lost 6, with 9 bases in between. Germline V gene sequence: CDR1 ENHRY, CDR2 SYGVKD.

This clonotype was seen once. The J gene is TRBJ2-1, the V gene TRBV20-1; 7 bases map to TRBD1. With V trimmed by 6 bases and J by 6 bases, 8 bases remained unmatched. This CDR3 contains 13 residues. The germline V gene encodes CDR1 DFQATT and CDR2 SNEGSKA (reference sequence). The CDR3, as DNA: TGCAGTGCGTCCGGGACAGCCAGCAATGAGCAGTTCTTC. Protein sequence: CSASGTASNEQFF.

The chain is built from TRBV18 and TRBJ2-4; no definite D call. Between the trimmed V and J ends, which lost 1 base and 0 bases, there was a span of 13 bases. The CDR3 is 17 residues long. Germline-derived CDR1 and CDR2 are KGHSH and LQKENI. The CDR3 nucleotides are TGTGCCAGCTCACCACAGACATCGCAAATAGCCAAAAACATTCAGTACTTC. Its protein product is CASSPQTSQIAKNIQYF. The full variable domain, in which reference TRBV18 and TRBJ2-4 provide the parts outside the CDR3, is NAGVMQNPRHLVRRRGQEARLRCSPMKGHSHVYWYRQLPEEGLKFMVYLQKENIIDESGMPKERFSAEFPKEGPSILRIQQVVRGDSAAYFCASSPQTSQIAKNIQYFGAGTRLSVL.

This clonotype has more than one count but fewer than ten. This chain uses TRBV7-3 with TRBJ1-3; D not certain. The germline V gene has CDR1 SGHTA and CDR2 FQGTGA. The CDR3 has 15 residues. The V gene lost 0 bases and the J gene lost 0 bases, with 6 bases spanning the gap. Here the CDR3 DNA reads TGTGCCAGCAGCTTAACAACGGCCTCTGGAAACACCATATATTTT. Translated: CASSLTTASGNTIYF.

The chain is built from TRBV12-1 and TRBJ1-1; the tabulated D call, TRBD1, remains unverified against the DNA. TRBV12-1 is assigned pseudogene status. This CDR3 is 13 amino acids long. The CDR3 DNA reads TGTGCGGGCGGTCCGGGGATTCTGACTGAAGCTTTCTTT. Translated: CAGGPGILTEAFF.

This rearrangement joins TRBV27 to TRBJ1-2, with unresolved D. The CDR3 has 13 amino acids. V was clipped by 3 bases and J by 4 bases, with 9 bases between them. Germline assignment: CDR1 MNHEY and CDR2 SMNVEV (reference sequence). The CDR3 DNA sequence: TGTGCCAGCAGTTTCGGCAGCTTCTATGGCTACACCTTC. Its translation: CASSFGSFYGYTF.

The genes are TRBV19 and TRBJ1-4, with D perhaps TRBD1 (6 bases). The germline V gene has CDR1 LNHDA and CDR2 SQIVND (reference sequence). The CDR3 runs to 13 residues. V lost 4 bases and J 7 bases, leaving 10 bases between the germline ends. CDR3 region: CASSKRGLEKLFF. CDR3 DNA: TGTGCCAGTAGTAAACGGGGGCTTGAAAAACTGTTTTTT.

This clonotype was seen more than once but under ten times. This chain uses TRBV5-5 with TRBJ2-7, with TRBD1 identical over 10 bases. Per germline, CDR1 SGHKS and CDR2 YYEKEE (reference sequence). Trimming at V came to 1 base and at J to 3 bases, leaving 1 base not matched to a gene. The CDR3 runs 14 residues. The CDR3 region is CASSLWDRGYEQYF. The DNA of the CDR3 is TGTGCCAGCAGCTTGTGGGACAGGGGCTACGAGCAGTACTTC.

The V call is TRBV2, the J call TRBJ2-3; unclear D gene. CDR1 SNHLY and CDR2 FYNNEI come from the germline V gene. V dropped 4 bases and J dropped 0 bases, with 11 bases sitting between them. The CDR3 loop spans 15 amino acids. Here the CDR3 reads CASSVLRTSTDTQYF. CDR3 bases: TGTGCCAGCAGTGTTCTGCGAACTAGCACAGATACGCAGTATTTT.

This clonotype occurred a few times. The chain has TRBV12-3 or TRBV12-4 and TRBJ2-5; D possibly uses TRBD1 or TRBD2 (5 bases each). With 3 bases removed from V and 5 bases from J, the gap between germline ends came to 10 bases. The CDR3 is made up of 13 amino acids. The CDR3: CASSFSWGETQYF. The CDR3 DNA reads TGTGCCAGCAGTTTTTCTTGGGGGGAGACCCAGTACTTC.

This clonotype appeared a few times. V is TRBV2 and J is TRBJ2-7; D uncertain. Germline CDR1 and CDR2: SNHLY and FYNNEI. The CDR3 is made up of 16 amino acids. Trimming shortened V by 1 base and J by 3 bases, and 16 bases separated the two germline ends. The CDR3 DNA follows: TGTGCCAGCAGTGAAGGTCCAATTGGGCCGAACTACGAGCAGTACTTC. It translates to CASSEGPIGPNYEQYF.

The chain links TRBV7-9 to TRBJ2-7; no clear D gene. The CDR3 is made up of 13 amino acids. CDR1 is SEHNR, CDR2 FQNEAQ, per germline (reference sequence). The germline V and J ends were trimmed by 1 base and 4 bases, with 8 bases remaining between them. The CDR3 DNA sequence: TGTGCCAGCAGCTTAGTTTTATCGTACGAGCAGTACTTC. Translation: CASSLVLSYEQYF.

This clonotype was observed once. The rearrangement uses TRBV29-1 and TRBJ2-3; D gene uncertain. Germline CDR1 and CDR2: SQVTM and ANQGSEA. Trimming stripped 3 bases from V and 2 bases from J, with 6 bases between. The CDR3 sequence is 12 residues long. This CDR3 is CSVEGNTDTQYF. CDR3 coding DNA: TGCAGCGTTGAGGGCAACACAGATACGCAGTATTTT.

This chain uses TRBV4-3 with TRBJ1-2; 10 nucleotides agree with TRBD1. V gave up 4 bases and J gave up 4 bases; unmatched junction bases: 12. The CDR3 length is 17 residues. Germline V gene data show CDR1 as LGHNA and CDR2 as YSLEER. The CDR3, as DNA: TGCGCCAGCAGCCCTCAAAGCTCGACAGGGGGCATCTATGGCTACACCTTC. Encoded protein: CASSPQSSTGGIYGYTF.

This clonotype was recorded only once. CDR3 bases: TGCAGCGTTGAAGTTTTGGGCTATGGCTACACCTTC. Amino acids: CSVEVLGYGYTF. This sequence joins TRBV29-1 and TRBJ1-2; D ambiguous. The length of the CDR3 is 12 residues. The germline CDR1 and CDR2 sequences are SQVTM and ANQGSEA. The V gene lost 1 base and the J gene lost 4 bases, with 7 bases spanning the gap.

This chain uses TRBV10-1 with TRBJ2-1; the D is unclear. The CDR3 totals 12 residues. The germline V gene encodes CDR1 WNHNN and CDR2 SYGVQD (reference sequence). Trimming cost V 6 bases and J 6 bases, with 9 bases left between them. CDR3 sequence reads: CASSSLTNEQFF. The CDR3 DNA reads TGCGCCAGCAGCAGTTTGACCAATGAGCAGTTCTTC.

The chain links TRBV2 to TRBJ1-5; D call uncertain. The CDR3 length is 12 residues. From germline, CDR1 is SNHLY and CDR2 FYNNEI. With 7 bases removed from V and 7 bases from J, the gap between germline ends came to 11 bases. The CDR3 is CASNPGEQPQHF. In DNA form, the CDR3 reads TGTGCCAGCAATCCAGGAGAGCAGCCCCAGCATTTT. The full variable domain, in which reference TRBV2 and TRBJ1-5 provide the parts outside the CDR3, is EPEVTQTPSHQVTQMGQEVILRCVPISNHLYFYWYRQILGQKVEFLVSFYNNEISEKSEIFDDQFSVERPDGSNFTLKIRSTKLEDSAMYFCASNPGEQPQHFGDGTRLSIL.

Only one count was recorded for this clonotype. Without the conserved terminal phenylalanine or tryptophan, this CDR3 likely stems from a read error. The CDR3 DNA follows: TGTGCCAGCACTCTCCCATCCCTCCCGCACAACTCCTACAATGAGCAGTTCTCC. Amino acids: CASTLPSLPHNSYNEQFS. The gene calls are TRBV11-1 and TRBJ2-1; D unclear. V lost 7 bases and J 0 bases, leaving 22 bases between the germline ends. CDR3 length equals 18 residues. Germline CDR1 is SGHAT and CDR2 is FQDESV (reference sequence).

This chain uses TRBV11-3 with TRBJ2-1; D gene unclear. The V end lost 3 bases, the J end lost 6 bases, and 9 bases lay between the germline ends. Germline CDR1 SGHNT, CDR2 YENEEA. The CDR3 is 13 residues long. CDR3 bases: TGTGCCAGCAGCTTTCAGTCGTCCAATGAGCAGTTCTTC. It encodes CASSFQSSNEQFF.